A selection of T cell receptor beta chains follows, all from one sample in a study of post-analysis software for immune sequencing data. From the PCR reads, TCRdb called clonotypes with MiXCR, one entry per CDR3 protein. This table holds fewer than 850,000 distinct CDR3 sequences, more than 45% found once. Input material: blood. The receptor source for this set is a girl aged 10-17 years with multiple sclerosis. Both conserved end residues are part of each CDR3. The order of the fields is clone size, D gene, V gene, CDR3 length, J gene, CDR3 protein, CDR3 DNA. D genes are given only for firm matches. A row's size may be missing; if present it is once, few, many or a size class.

few	TRBD2	TRBV11-2	14	TRBJ2-1	CASHPASGSAEQFF	TGTGCCAGCCACCCGGCTAGCGGGAGTGCTGAGCAGTTCTTC
few	.	TRBV6-2/TRBV6-3	14	TRBJ2-7	CASSPTQSSYEQYF	TGTGCCAGCAGCCCAACACAGAGCTCCTACGAGCAGTACTTC
.	TRBD2	TRBV6-4	15	TRBJ2-7	CASSDGLAEGNEQYF	TGTGCCAGCAGTGACGGTCTAGCGGAGGGGAATGAGCAGTACTTC
few	TRBD2	TRBV29-1	14	TRBJ2-3	CSVGGRERTDTQYF	TGCAGCGTTGGTGGGCGGGAGCGGACAGATACGCAGTATTTT
.	.	TRBV13	14	TRBJ1-1	CVSSLGKGGTEAFF	TGTGTCAGCAGCTTAGGGAAGGGCGGGACTGAAGCTTTCTTT
.	TRBD2	TRBV29-1	15	TRBJ2-5	CSVPLWRERGETQYF	TGCAGCGTTCCACTTTGGCGGGAGCGGGGAGAGACCCAGTACTTC
few	TRBD1	TRBV6-5	15	TRBJ2-5	CASSYAGQGRETQYF	TGTGCCAGCAGTTACGCTGGACAGGGTAGGGAGACCCAGTACTTC
.	TRBD2	TRBV27	14	TRBJ2-7	CASQPGLEANEQYF	TGTGCCAGTCAACCGGGACTAGAAGCGAACGAGCAGTACTTC
few	TRBD1	TRBV20-1	14	TRBJ2-4	CSARGDRVQNIQYF	TGCAGTGCTAGAGGGGACAGGGTGCAAAACATTCAGTACTTC
.	.	TRBV3-1	15	TRBJ2-7	CASSQQGFKPYEQYF	TGTGCCAGCAGCCAGCAGGGGTTTAAACCCTACGAGCAGTACTTC
.	.	TRBV7-9	14	TRBJ1-2	CASSSPLRSYGYTF	TGTGCCAGCAGCAGCCCTTTACGGTCCTATGGCTACACCTTC
.	.	TRBV7-2	15	TRBJ2-3	CASSLKGDRTDTQYF	TGTGCCAGCAGCTTAAAGGGGGACCGCACAGATACGCAGTATTTT
few	.	TRBV12-3/TRBV12-4	14	TRBJ2-3	CASMTGPGTDTQYF	TGTGCCAGCATGACCGGACCCGGCACAGATACGCAGTATTTT
.	TRBD2	TRBV14	15	TRBJ2-1	CASRGAGGVRNEQFF	TGTGCCAGCAGGGGAGCGGGAGGGGTGCGGAATGAGCAGTTCTTC
many	.	TRBV3-1	11	TRBJ2-3	CASSQGDTQYF	TGCGCCAGCAGCCAAGGAGATACGCAGTATTTT
.	TRBD1	TRBV15	16	TRBJ1-5	CATSRAGTGRGQPQHF	TGTGCCACCAGCAGAGCCGGGACAGGGCGGGGCCAGCCCCAGCATTTT
.	TRBD2	TRBV28	14	TRBJ2-1	CASYMTSLLGEQFF	TGTGCCAGCTATATGACTAGCCTCCTCGGGGAGCAGTTCTTC
few	TRBD2	TRBV20-1	14	TRBJ2-1	CSARAGLGRNEQFF	TGCAGTGCTAGAGCGGGACTAGGGCGCAATGAGCAGTTCTTC
few	TRBD1	TRBV6-1	15	TRBJ1-2	CASSGSPDRAHGYTF	TGTGCCAGCAGTGGCAGCCCGGACAGGGCCCATGGCTACACCTTC
.	TRBD2	TRBV6-1	16	TRBJ2-1	CASSEPGLAAPGEQFF	TGTGCCAGCAGTGAGCCAGGACTAGCGGCCCCCGGGGAGCAGTTCTTC
few	TRBD1	TRBV29-1	13	TRBJ2-3	CSLRQGWTDTQYF	TGCAGTTTACGACAGGGGTGGACAGATACGCAGTATTTT
.	.	TRBV2	15	TRBJ2-7	CASSGGLATDYEQYF	TGTGCCAGCAGTGGGGGACTCGCTACGGACTACGAGCAGTACTTC
.	.	TRBV9	13	TRBJ2-3	CASSEKLGDTQYF	TGTGCCAGCAGCGAAAAACTGGGGGATACGCAGTATTTT
few	TRBD2	TRBV27	16	TRBJ2-2	CASSLRAGGLRGELFF	TGTGCCAGCAGTTTAAGGGCGGGAGGCTTAAGGGGGGAGCTGTTTTTT
few	TRBD2	TRBV20-1	18	TRBJ2-1	CSARRLAGVASFDNEQFF	TGCAGTGCTAGGCGCCTAGCGGGAGTAGCCTCATTCGACAATGAGCAGTTCTTC
.	TRBD1	TRBV11-3	15	TRBJ2-5	CASSYETGTEETQYF	TGTGCCAGCAGCTACGAGACCGGGACAGAAGAGACCCAGTACTTC
.	TRBD1	TRBV7-2	15	TRBJ1-5	CASSSNRGSSQPQHF	TGTGCCAGCAGCTCTAACAGGGGCAGCTCTCAGCCCCAGCATTTT
.	.	TRBV29-1	10	TRBJ1-1	CSVYNTEAFF	TGCAGCGTTTATAACACTGAAGCTTTCTTT
.	TRBD1	TRBV6-5	15	TRBJ1-2	CASSYLPGQNYGYTF	TGTGCCAGCAGTTACTTACCGGGACAGAACTATGGCTACACCTTC
.	TRBD2	TRBV28	13	TRBJ2-2	CASSSGGSGERFF	TGTGCCAGCAGTTCGGGGGGATCCGGGGAGCGGTTTTTT
.	TRBD1	TRBV27	14	TRBJ1-4	CASSSGTGVGKLFF	TGTGCCAGCAGTTCCGGGACAGGGGTCGGAAAACTGTTTTTT
.	.	TRBV20-1	13	TRBJ2-4	CSASGESKNIQYF	TGCAGTGCTAGTGGGGAATCCAAAAACATTCAGTACTTC
.	.	TRBV5-4	16	TRBJ1-2	CASSLEARHQVLGYTF	TGTGCCAGCAGCTTGGAGGCGAGACACCAGGTTCTAGGCTACACCTTC
few	.	TRBV5-5	14	TRBJ2-7	CASSRRELGHEQYF	TGTGCCAGCAGCCGACGGGAATTGGGACACGAGCAGTACTTC
few	.	TRBV7-9	16	TRBJ2-3	CASSLGGSGRSDTQYF	TGTGCCAGCAGCTTAGGAGGGAGCGGACGGTCAGATACGCAGTATTTT
once	.	TRBV12-3/TRBV12-4	14	TRBJ1-6	CASSSTGRNSPLHF	TGTGCCAGCAGTTCGACAGGTCGGAATTCACCCCTCCACTTT
.	.	TRBV27	13	TRBJ1-1	CASRKTGNTEAFF	TGTGCCAGCAGAAAAACAGGGAACACTGAAGCTTTCTTT
.	TRBD2	TRBV20-1	15	TRBJ2-1	CSAISGRAFYNEQFF	TGCAGTGCCATTAGCGGGAGGGCCTTCTACAATGAGCAGTTCTTC
few	TRBD2	TRBV5-1	17	TRBJ2-3	CASSSGASGVQADTQYF	TGCGCCAGCAGCTCGGGCGCTAGCGGGGTCCAGGCGGATACGCAGTATTTT
.	.	TRBV5-1	15	TRBJ1-4	CASSLAPGANEKLFF	TGCGCCAGCAGCTTGGCCCCAGGGGCTAATGAAAAACTGTTTTTT
few	.	TRBV20-1	13	TRBJ2-1	CSAPWLVGDEQFF	TGCAGTGCTCCCTGGTTAGTAGGGGATGAGCAGTTCTTC
.	TRBD2	TRBV15	16	TRBJ2-7	CATSRGAGGGSYEQYF	TGTGCCACCAGCAGAGGAGCGGGGGGTGGATCCTACGAGCAGTACTTC
.	TRBD1	TRBV12-3/TRBV12-4	15	TRBJ2-5	CASSLATGVGETQYF	TGTGCCAGCAGTTTAGCCACAGGGGTTGGGGAGACCCAGTACTTC
.	.	TRBV2	16	TRBJ1-1	CASSGSPEGDFTEAFF	TGTGCCAGCAGTGGGTCCCCCGAGGGGGATTTCACTGAAGCTTTCTTT
few	TRBD1	TRBV29-1	14	TRBJ1-2	CSVELNRGDYGYTF	TGCAGCGTTGAGCTCAACAGGGGGGACTATGGCTACACCTTC
.	.	TRBV15	15	TRBJ1-4	CATSRDLGDSEKLFF	TGTGCCACCAGCAGAGATCTGGGAGACAGTGAAAAACTGTTTTTT
.	.	TRBV7-3	18	TRBJ2-1	CASSLKHPTAEADNEQFF	TGTGCCAGCAGCTTAAAGCACCCAACGGCAGAGGCCGACAATGAGCAGTTCTTC
.	TRBD2	TRBV2	17	TRBJ2-1	CASTPRASGTTYNEQFF	TGTGCCAGCACCCCCAGGGCTAGCGGAACAACCTACAATGAGCAGTTCTTC
.	.	TRBV28	15	TRBJ1-5	CASRRTENNNQPQHF	TGTGCCAGCAGGAGGACAGAAAATAACAATCAGCCCCAGCATTTT
.	TRBD2	TRBV20-1	13	TRBJ2-5	CSAKLAGEGEQYF	TGCAGTGCTAAACTAGCGGGAGAGGGAGAGCAGTACTTC
.	.	TRBV27	14	TRBJ1-5	CASSLYGAGQPQHF	TGTGCCAGCAGTTTATACGGGGCTGGGCAGCCCCAGCATTTT
few	TRBD1	TRBV15	15	TRBJ2-5	CATSTDRGLIETQYF	TGTGCCACCAGCACGGACAGGGGGCTAATAGAGACCCAGTACTTC
.	TRBD2	TRBV9	15	TRBJ2-7	CASSANSGRRHEQYF	TGTGCCAGCAGCGCCAATAGCGGGAGAAGGCACGAGCAGTACTTC
.	.	TRBV15	16	TRBJ2-7	CATSRDRGTVSYEQYF	TGTGCCACCAGCAGAGATCGGGGGACGGTCTCCTACGAGCAGTACTTC
.	.	TRBV12-3/TRBV12-4	19	TRBJ2-2	CASSLEGSNQRQNTGELFF	TGTGCCAGCAGTTTAGAAGGGTCGAATCAGAGACAGAACACCGGGGAGCTGTTTTTT
few	TRBD2	TRBV27	17	TRBJ2-3	CASSGTSPRWSTDTQYF	TGTGCCAGCTCGGGGACTAGCCCTAGATGGAGCACAGATACGCAGTATTTT
.	.	TRBV12-3/TRBV12-4	14	TRBJ1-6	CASSRNMARSPLHF	TGTGCCAGCAGTCGGAACATGGCCCGTTCACCCCTCCACTTT